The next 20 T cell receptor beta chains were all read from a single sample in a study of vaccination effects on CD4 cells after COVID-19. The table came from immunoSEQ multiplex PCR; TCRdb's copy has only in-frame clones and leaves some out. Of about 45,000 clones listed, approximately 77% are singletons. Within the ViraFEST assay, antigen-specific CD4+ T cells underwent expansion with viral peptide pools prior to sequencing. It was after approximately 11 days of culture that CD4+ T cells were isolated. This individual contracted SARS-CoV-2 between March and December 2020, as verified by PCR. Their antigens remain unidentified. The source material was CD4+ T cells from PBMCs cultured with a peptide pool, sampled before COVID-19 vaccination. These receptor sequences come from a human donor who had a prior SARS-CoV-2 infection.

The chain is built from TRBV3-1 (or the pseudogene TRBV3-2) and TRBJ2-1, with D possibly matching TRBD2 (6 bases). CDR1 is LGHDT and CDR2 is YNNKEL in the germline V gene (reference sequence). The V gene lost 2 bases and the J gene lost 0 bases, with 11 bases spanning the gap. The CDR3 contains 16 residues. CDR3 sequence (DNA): TGTGCCAGCAGCCAACGCGGGGTAAGCTCCTACAATGAGCAGTTCTTC. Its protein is CASSQRGVSSYNEQFF.

CDR3 residues: CATSRGQGEKLFF. The DNA of the CDR3 is TGTGCCACCAGCAGAGGACAAGGGGAAAAACTGTTTTTT. V is TRBV15 and J is TRBJ1-4, with D uncertain. Trimming removed 1 base from V and 8 bases from J, with 8 bases in between. The germline gives CDR1 LNHNV, CDR2 YYDKDF (reference sequence). The CDR3 contains 13 residues.

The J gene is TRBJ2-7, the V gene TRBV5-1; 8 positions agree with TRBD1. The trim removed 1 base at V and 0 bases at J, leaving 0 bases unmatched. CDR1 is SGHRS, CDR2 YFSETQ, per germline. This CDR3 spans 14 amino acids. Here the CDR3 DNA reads TGCGCCAGCAGCTTGCAGGGGGCCTCCTACGAGCAGTACTTC. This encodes CASSLQGASYEQYF.

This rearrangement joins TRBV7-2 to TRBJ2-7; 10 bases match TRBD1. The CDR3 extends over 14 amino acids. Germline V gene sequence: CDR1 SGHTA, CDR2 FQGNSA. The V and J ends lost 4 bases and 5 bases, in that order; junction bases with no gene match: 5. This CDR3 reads CASSSRDRGNEQYF. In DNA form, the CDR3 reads TGTGCCAGCAGCTCCCGGGACAGGGGAAACGAGCAGTACTTC.

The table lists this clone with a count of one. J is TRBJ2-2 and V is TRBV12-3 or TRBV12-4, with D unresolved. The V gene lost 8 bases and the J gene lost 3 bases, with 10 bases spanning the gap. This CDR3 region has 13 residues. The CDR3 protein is CASRAYDTGELFF. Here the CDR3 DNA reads TGTGCCAGCCGCGCGTATGACACCGGGGAGCTGTTTTTT.

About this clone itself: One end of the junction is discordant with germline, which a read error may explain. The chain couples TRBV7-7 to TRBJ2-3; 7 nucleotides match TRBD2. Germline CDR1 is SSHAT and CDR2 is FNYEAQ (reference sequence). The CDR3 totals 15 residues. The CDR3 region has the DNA TGTGCTAGCAGCCCACTCGGGGGGAGGACAGATACGCAGTATTTT. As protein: CASSPLGGRTDTQYF. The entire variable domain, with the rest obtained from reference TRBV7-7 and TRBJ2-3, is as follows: GAGVSQSPRYKVTKRGQDVTLRCDPISSHATLYWYQQALGQGPEFLTYFNYEAQPDKSGLPSDRFSAERPEGSISTLTIQRTEQRDSAMYRCASSPLGGRTDTQYFGPGTRLTVL.

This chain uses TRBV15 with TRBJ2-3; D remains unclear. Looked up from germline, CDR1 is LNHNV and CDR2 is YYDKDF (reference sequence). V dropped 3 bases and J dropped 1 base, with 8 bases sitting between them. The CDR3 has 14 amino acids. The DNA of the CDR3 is TGTGCCACCAGCAGCTCTGGCCGCACAGATACGCAGTATTTT. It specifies CATSSSGRTDTQYF.

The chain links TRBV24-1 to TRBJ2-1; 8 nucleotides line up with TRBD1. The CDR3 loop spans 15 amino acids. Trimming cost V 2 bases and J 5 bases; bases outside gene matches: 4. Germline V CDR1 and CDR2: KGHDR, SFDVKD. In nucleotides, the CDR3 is TGTGCCACCAGTGATTCCAGGGGGCTGGACAATGAGCAGTTCTTC. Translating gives CATSDSRGLDNEQFF.

The CDR3 here is CASSRAGTGGLYEQYF. The CDR3 coding sequence is TGTGCCAGTAGTAGGGCCGGGACAGGGGGCCTCTACGAGCAGTACTTC. The rearrangement joins TRBV19 to TRBJ2-7, with 12 bases matching TRBD1. The J segment lost 3 bases and the V segment lost 4 bases, leaving 7 bases of the junction unmatched. The CDR3 consists of 16 residues. Germline V gene data show CDR1 as LNHDA and CDR2 as SQIVND (reference sequence).

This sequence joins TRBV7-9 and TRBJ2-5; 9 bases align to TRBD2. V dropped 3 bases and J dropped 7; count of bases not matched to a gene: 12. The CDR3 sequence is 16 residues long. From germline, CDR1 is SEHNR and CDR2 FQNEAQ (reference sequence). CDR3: CASSLYLAGSSGTQYF. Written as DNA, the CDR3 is TGTGCCAGCAGCTTGTACCTAGCGGGGTCCTCCGGGACCCAGTACTTC.

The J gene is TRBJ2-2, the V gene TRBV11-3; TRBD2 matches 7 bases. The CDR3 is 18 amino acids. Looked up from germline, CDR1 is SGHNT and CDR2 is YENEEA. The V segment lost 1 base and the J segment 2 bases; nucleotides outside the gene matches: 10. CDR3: CASSLARSGGSNTGELFF. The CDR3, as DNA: TGTGCCAGCAGCTTAGCGAGGTCGGGCGGGAGTAACACCGGGGAGCTGTTTTTT. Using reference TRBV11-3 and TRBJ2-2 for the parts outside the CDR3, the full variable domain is EAGVVQSPRYKIIEKKQPVAFWCNPISGHNTLYWYLQNLGQGPELLIRYENEEAVDDSQLPKDRFSAERLKGVDSTLKIQPAELGDSAVYLCASSLARSGGSNTGELFFGEGSRLTVL.

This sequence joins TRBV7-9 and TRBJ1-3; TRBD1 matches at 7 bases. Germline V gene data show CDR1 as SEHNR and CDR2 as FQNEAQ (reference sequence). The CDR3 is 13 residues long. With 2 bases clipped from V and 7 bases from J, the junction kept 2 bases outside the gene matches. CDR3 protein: CASSLLQGNTIYF. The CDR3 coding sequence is TGTGCCAGCAGCTTACTACAGGGGAACACCATATATTTT.

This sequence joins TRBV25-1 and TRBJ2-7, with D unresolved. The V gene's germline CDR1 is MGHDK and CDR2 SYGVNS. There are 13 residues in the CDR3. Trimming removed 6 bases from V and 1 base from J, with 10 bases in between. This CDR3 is CASRATDSYEQYF. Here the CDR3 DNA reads TGTGCCAGCAGGGCAACAGATTCCTACGAGCAGTACTTC.

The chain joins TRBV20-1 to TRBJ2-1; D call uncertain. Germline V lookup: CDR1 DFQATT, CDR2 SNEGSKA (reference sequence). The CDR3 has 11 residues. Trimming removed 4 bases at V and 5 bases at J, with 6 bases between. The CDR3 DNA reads TGCAGTGCTACTACTAACAATGAGCAGTTCTTC. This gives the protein CSATTNNEQFF.

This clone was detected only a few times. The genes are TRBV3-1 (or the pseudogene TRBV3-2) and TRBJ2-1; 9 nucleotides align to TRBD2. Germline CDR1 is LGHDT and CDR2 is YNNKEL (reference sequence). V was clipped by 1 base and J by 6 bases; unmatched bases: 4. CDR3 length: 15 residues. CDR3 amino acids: CASSQGTSAGNEQFF. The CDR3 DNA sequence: TGTGCCAGCAGCCAAGGGACTAGCGCGGGCAATGAGCAGTTCTTC.

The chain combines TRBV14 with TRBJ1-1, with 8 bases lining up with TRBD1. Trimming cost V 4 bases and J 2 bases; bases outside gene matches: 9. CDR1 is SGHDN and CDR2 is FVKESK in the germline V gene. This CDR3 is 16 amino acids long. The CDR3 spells CASSPHYGQGNTEAFF. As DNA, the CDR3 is TGTGCCAGCAGCCCCCATTACGGACAGGGAAACACTGAAGCTTTCTTT.

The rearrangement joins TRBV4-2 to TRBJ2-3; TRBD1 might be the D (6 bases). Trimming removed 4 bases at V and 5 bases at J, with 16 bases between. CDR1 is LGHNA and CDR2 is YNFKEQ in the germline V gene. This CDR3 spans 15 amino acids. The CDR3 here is CASSRDPDSLDTQYF. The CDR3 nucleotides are TGTGCCAGCAGCCGAGATCCGGACAGCTTAGATACGCAGTATTTT.

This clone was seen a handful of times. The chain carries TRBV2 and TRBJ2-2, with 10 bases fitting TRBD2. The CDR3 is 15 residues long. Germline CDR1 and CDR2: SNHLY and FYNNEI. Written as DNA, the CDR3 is TGTGCTGCACGAACTAGCGGGGTAGACACCGGGGAGCTGTTTTTT. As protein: CAARTSGVDTGELFF.

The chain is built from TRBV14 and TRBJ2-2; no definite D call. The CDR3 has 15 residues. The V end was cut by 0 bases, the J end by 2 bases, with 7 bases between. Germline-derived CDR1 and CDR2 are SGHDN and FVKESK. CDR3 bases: TGTGCCAGCAGCCAAGATTGGTCCAACACCGGGGAGCTGTTTTTT. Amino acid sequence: CASSQDWSNTGELFF. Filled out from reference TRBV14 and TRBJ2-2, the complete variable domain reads EAGVTQFPSHSVIEKGQTVTLRCDPISGHDNLYWYRRVMGKEIKFLLHFVKESKQDESGMPNNRFLAERTGGTYSTLKVQPAELEDSGVYFCASSQDWSNTGELFFGEGSRLTVL.

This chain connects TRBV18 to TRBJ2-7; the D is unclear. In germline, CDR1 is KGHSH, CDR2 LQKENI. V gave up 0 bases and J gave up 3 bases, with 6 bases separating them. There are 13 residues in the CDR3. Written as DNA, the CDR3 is TGTGCCAGCTCACCACCGACGGTCTACGAGCAGTACTTC. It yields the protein CASSPPTVYEQYF.